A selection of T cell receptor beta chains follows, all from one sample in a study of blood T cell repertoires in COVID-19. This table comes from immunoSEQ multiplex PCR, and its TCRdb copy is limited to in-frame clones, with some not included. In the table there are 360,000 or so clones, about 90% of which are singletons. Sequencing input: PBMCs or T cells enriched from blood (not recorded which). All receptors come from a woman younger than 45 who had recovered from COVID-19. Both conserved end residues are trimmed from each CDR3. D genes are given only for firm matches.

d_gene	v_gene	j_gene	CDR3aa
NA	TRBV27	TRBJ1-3	ASKRTGTGNTIY
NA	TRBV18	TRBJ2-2	ASSPTGINFRTGELF
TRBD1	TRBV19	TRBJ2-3	ASSNAGGDTQY
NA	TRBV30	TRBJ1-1	AWSVGGVGAF
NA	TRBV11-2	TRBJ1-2	ASSLDAGGYT
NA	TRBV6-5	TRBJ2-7	ASSYQGGEEQY
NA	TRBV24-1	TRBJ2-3	ATSDISTDTQY
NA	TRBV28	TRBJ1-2	ASQFIEASGYT
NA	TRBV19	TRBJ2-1	ASTTAVLSYNEQF
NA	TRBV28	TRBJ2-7	ANSFNAGNSYEQY
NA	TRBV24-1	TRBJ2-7	ATSAEVQGKGYEQY
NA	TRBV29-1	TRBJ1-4	SVATATNEKLF
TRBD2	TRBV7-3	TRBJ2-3	ASSLGLVTDTQY
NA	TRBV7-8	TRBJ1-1	ASSRREMNTEAF
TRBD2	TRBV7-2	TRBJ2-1	ASSLAGGLYNEQF
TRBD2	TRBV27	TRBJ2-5	ASSLLAGVSETQY
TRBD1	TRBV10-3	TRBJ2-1	AISGTGSNYNEQF
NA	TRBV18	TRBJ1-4	ASSPEQASEKLF
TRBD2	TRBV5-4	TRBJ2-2	ASSLAGGQYTGELF
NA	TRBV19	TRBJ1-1	ASSNREGGTEAF
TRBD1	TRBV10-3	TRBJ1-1	AISKDREAF
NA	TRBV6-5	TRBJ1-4	ASSYSSRGLF
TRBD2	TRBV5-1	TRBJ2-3	ASSLVGTSGADTQY
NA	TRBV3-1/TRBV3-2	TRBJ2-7	ASSQRGGEWALD
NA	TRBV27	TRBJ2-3	ASSFPGTDTQY
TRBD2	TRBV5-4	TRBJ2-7	ASSWFGGTSGGNPYEQY
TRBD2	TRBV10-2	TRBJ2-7	ASSGITSGGAYEQY
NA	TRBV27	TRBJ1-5	ASSLLGEPNQPQH
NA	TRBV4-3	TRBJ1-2	ASSAQWADGYT
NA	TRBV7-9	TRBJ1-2	ASSRGQSNYGYT
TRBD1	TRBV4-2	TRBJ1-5	ASSPGQGYQPQH
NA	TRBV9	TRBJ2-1	ASSVAQGYYNEQF
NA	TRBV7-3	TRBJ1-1	ASSLMQATEAF
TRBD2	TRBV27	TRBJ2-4	ASSLYGGRAANIQY
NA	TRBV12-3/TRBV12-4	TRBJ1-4	ASGGLRDEKLF
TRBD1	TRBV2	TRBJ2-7	ATGQGAEVSYEQY
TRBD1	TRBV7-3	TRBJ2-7	ASSKTGGDWDEQY
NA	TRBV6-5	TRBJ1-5	ASSYRQGNQPQH
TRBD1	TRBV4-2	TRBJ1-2	ASSQATGGMAYGYT
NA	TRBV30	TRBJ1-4	AWSVLYRGPHATNEKLF
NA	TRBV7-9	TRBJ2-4	ASSSPLAESDIQY
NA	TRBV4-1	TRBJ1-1	ASRKQGGGNTEAF
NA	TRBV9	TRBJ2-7	ASSVLEQY
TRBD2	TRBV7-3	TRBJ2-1	ASSFEGGRWGNEQF
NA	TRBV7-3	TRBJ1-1	ASSFQSNTEAF
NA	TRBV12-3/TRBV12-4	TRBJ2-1	ASSSGNNNEQF
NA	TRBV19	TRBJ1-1	ASSALQGSNTEAF
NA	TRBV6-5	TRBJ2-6	ASRPRGATNVLT
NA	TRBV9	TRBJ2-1	ASSVDRVANEQF
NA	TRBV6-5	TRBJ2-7	ASSRPGEMNYEQY
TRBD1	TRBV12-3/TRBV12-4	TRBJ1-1	ASSFIQGGAF
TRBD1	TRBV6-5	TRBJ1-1	ASSHRTGAEAF
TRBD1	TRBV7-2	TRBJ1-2	ASSSRTGDYGYT
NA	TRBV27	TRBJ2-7	ASSPTQGPLLATPYEQY
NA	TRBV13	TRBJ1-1	ASSSALEGVGSKAF